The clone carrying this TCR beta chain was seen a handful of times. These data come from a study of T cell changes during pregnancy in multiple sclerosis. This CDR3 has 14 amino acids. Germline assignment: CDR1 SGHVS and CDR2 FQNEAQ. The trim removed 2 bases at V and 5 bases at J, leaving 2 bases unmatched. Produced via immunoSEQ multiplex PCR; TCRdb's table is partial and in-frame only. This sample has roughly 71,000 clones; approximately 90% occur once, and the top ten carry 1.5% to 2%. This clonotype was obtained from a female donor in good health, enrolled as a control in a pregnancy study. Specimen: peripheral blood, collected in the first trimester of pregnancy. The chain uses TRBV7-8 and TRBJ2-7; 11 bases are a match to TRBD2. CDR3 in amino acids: CASSLRTSGHEQYF. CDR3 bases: TGTGCCAGCAGCTTAAGGACTAGCGGGCACGAGCAGTACTTC.